Listed here are 4 T cell receptor beta chains from one sample, sequenced in a study of blood T cells in healthy people across ages. The second PCR ran about 6 to 12 cycles with a sample-barcoded 5' primer and J-beta primers. From the 5' RACE reads, TCRdb called clonotypes with MiXCR, one entry per CDR3 protein. The sample shows approximately 350,000 distinct CDR3 sequences, about 55% of them seen only once. What was sequenced was blood. These receptors were taken from a man aged 55 to 70 in good health.

With respect to this clonotype: A much larger clone lies one base from this, so it may be a read error. The V call is TRBV7-2, the J call TRBJ1-2; no reliable D call. The CDR3 has 12 residues. The germline CDR1 and CDR2 sequences are SGHTA and FQGNSA. DNA of the CDR3: TGTGCCATCAGCGCAAACAGCTATGGCTACACCTTC. It is translated as CAISANSYGYTF. Drawing the rest from reference TRBV7-2 and TRBJ1-2, the complete variable domain is GAGVSQSPSNKVTEKGKDVELRCDPISGHTALYWYRQSLGQGLEFLIYFQGNSAPDKSGLPSDRFSAERTGGSVSTLTIQRTQQEDSAVYLCAISANSYGYTFGSGTRLTVV.

V gene TRBV27 combines with J gene TRBJ2-1, with TRBD2 matching over 9 bases. Germline CDR1 is MNHEY and CDR2 is SMNVEV (reference sequence). Unmatched junction bases numbered 11, after V lost 6 bases and J lost 5 bases. This CDR3 is 16 amino acids long. As DNA, the CDR3 is TGTGCCAGCAGCCCACCCGCTAGCGGGGCTCACAATGAGCAGTTCTTC. Translation gives CASSPPASGAHNEQFF.

This clonotype was counted only a few times. The V gene is TRBV5-1, the J gene TRBJ2-3; 8 nucleotides align to TRBD2. Per the germline V gene, CDR1 is SGHRS and CDR2 is YFSETQ. V shed 3 bases, J shed 4 bases, and the junction held 7 bases outside the gene matches. The CDR3 runs 15 residues. CDR3 loop: CASSSSGSSADTQYF. CDR3 sequence (DNA): TGCGCCAGCAGCTCAAGCGGGAGCTCAGCAGATACGCAGTATTTT.

Only a few counts were recorded for this clonotype. The chain couples TRBV29-1 to TRBJ2-1, with 11 bases aligning to TRBD1. The CDR3 has 14 amino acids. With V trimmed by 6 bases and J by 4 bases, 5 bases remained unmatched. Germline V gives CDR1 SQVTM, CDR2 ANQGSEA. In nucleotides, the CDR3 is TGCAGCGTGAGGGACAGGGGGGCTTACAATGAGCAGTTCTTC. Translation gives CSVRDRGAYNEQFF.